Given below is one T cell receptor beta chain in context. No cognate antigen has been identified for it. Qualities for individual bases were not recorded, and no much larger clone is one base off. This sample stems from a study of T cell changes during pregnancy in multiple sclerosis (dated 2019 in TCRdb). With respect to the entire study: The study examined how the T cell repertoire changed over the course of pregnancy in women with multiple sclerosis.

The library was produced with the immunoSEQ multiplex PCR assay. As stored in TCRdb, this immuneACCESS dataset retains in-frame rearrangements with V and J assigned. A fraction of the clones does not appear; measured against another copy, unresolved V genes explain less than half of the discrepancy, and the remainder lacks a known reason. The sample table lists roughly 90,000 clones, roughly 90% of them with a count of one. The ten largest clones capture approximately 0.99% of the sample. V ends up 0 bases short and J 4 bases short, with an unmatched junction base count of 12. From its cysteine to its phenylalanine, the CDR3 spans 19 amino acids. This entry keeps only the CDR3 DNA: 57 bases, framed from base 1. The germline V gene gives CDR1 as SGDLS and CDR2 as YYNGEE.

The sample here was peripheral blood, taken before pregnancy. The origin of this receptor is a female donor with multiple sclerosis, enrolled in a pregnancy study. The sequence links TRBV9 to TRBJ2-3; the central 12 bases match TRBD2. For the CDR3, the sequence is CASSVGTRLAGVVADTQYF. Here is the DNA: TGTGCCAGCAGCGTAGGGACCAGACTAGCGGGAGTTGTTGCAGATACGCAGTATTTT.